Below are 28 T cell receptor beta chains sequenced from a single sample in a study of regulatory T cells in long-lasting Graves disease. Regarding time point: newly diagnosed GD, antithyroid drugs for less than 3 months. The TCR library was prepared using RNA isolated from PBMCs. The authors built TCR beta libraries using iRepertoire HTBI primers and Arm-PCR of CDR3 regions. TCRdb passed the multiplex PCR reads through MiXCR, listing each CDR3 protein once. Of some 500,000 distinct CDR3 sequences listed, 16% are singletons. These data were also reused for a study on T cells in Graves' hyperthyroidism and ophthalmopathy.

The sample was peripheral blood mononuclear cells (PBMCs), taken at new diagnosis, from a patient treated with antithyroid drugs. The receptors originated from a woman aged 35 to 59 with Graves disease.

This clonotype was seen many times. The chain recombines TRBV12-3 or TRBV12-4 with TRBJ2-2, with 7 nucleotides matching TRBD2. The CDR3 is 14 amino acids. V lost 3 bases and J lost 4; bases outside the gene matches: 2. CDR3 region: CASSFVAGTGELFF. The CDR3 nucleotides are TGTGCCAGCAGTTTTGTAGCGGGCACCGGGGAGCTGTTTTTT.

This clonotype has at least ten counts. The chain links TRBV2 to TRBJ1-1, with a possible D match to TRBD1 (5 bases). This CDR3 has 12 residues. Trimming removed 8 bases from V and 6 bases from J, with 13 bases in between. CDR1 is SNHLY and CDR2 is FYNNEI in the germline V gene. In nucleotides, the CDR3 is TGTGCCAGCGAGGGCAAGGGACCTGAAGCTTTCTTT. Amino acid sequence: CASEGKGPEAFF. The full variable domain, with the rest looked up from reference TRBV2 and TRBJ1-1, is EPEVTQTPSHQVTQMGQEVILRCVPISNHLYFYWYRQILGQKVEFLVSFYNNEISEKSEIFDDQFSVERPDGSNFTLKIRSTKLEDSAMYFCASEGKGPEAFFGQGTRLTVV.

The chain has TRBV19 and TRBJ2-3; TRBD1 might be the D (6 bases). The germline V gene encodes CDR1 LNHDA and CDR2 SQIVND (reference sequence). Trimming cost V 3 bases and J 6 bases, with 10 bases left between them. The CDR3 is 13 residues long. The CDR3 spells CASSMDQGDTQYF. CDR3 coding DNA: TGTGCCAGTAGTATGGATCAGGGGGATACGCAGTATTTT.

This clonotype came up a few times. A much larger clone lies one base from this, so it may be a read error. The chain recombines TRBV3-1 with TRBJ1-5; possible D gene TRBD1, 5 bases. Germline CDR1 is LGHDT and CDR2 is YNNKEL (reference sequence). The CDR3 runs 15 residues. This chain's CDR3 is CTSSQGRGSDQPQHF. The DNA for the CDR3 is TGTACCAGCAGCCAAGGAAGGGGCTCTGATCAGCCCCAGCATTTT.

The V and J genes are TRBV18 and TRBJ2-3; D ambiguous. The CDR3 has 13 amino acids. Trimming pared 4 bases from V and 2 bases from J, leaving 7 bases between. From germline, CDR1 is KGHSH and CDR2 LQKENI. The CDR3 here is CASSRENTDTQYF. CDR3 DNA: TGTGCCAGCTCACGTGAGAACACAGATACGCAGTATTTT.

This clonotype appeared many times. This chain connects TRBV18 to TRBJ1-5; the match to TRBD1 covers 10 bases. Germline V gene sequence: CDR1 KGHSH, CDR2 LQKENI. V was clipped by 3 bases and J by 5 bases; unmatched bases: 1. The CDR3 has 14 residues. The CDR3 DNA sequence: TGTGCCAGCTCACCGACAGGGGGCCATCAGCCCCAGCATTTT. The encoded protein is CASSPTGGHQPQHF.

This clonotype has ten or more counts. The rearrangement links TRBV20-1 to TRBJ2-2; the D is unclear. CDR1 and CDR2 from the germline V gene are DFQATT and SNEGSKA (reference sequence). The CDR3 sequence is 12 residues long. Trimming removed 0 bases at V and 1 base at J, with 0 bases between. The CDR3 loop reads CSARENTGELFF. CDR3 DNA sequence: TGCAGTGCTAGAGAGAACACCGGGGAGCTGTTTTTT.

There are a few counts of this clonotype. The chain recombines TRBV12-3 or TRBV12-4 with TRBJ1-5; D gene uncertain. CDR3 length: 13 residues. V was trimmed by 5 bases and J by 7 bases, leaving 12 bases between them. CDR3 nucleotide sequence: TGTGCCAGCAGTCCCCAGGCCATCCAGCCCCAGCATTTT. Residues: CASSPQAIQPQHF.

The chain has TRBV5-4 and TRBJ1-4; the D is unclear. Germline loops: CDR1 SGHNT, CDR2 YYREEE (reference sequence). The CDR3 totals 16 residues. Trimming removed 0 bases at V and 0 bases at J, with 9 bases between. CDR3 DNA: TGTGCCAGCAGCTTGGGGCCAGTTGCAACTAATGAAAAACTGTTTTTT. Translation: CASSLGPVATNEKLFF.

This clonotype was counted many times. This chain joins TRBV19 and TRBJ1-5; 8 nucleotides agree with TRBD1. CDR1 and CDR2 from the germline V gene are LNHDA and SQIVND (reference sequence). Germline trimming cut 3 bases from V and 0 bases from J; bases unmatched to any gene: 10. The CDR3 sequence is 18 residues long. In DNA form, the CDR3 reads TGTGCCAGTAGTATTGGCAGGGGGCTAATGGATAGCAATCAGCCCCAGCATTTT. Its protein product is CASSIGRGLMDSNQPQHF.

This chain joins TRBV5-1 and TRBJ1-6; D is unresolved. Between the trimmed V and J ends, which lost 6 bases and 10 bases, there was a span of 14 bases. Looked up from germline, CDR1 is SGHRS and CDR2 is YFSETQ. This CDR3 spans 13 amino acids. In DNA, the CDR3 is TGCGCCAGCACCCATCCTGCGAGGTCACCCCTCCACTTT. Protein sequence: CASTHPARSPLHF.

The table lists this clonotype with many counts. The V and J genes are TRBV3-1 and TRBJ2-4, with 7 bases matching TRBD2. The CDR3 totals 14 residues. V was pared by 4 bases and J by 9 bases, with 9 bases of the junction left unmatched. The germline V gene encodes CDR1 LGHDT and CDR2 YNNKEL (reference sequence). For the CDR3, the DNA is TGTGCCAGCAGCCTCGGGACTACTCTCAGCATTCAGTACTTC. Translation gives CASSLGTTLSIQYF.

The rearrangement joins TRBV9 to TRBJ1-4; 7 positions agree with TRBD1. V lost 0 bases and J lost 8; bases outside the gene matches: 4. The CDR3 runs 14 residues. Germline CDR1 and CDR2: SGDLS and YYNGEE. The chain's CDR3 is CASSVVGGSEKLFF. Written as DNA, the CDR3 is TGTGCCAGCAGCGTAGTAGGGGGCTCGGAAAAACTGTTTTTT.

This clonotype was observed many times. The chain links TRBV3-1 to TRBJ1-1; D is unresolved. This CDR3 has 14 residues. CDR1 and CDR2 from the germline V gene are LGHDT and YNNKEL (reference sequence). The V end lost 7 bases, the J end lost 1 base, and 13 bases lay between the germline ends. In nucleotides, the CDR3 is TGTGCCAGCACGGATGGGTGGCAGAACACTGAAGCTTTCTTT. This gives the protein CASTDGWQNTEAFF.

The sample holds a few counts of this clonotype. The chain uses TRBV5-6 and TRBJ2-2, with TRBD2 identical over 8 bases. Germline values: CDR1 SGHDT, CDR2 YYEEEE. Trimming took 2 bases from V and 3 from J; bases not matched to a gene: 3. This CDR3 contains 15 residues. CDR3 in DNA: TGTGCCAGCAGCTTTACTAGCGGAGACACCGGGGAGCTGTTTTTT. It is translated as CASSFTSGDTGELFF.

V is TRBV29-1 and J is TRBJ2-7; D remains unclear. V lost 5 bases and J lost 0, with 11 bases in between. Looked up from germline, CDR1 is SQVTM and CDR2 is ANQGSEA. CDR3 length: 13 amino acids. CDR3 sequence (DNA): TGCAGCGTTAAAGGCCTTAGCTCCTACGAGCAGTACTTC. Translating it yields CSVKGLSSYEQYF.

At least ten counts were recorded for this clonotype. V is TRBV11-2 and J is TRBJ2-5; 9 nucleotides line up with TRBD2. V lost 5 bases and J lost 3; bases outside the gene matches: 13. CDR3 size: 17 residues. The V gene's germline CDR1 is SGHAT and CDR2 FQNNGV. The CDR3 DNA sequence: TGTGCCAGCAGCCGGGGTCTGGGCGGGGGGGAAGAAGAGACCCAGTACTTC. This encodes CASSRGLGGGEEETQYF. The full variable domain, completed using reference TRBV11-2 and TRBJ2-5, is EAGVAQSPRYKIIEKRQSVAFWCNPISGHATLYWYQQILGQGPKLLIQFQNNGVVDDSQLPKDRFSAERLKGVDSTLKIQPAKLEDSAVYLCASSRGLGGGEEETQYFGPGTRLLVL.

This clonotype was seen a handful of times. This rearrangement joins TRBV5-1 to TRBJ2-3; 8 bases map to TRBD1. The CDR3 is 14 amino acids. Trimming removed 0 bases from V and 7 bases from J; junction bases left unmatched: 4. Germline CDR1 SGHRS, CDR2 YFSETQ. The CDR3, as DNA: TGCGCCAGCAGCTTGGAAGGACAGGGAAATACGCAGTATTTT. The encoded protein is CASSLEGQGNTQYF.

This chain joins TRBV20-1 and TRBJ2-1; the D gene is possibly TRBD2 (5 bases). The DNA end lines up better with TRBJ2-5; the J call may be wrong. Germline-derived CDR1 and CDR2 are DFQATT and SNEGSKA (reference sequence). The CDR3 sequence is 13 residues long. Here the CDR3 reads CSARRAQQETQYF. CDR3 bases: TGCAGTGCTAGGCGGGCCCAGCAAGAGACCCAGTACTTC.

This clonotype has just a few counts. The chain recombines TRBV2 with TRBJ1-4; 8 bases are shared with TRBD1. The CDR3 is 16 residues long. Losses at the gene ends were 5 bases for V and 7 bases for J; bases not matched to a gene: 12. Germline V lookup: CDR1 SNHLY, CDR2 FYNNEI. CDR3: CASSYETRTGSEKLFF. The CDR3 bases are TGTGCCAGCAGTTACGAAACTCGGACAGGGAGTGAAAAACTGTTTTTT.

CDR3 nucleotide sequence: TGTGCCAGCAGCTTACAGGGTACAAATAATTCACCCCTCCACTTT. The encoded protein is CASSLQGTNNSPLHF. J is TRBJ1-6 and V is TRBV7-9; D might be TRBD1 (5 bases). Trimming shortened V by 2 bases and J by 5 bases, and 10 bases separated the two germline ends. The length of the CDR3 is 15 residues. Germline assignment: CDR1 SEHNR and CDR2 FQNEAQ (reference sequence).

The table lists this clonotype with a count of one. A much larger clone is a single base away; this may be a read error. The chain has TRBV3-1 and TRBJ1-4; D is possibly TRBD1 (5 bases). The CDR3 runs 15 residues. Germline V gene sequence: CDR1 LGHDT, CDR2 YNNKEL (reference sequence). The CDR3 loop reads CANSPPHGTLEKLFF. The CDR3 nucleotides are TGTGCCAACAGCCCCCCTCATGGGACTCTCGAAAAACTGTTTTTT.

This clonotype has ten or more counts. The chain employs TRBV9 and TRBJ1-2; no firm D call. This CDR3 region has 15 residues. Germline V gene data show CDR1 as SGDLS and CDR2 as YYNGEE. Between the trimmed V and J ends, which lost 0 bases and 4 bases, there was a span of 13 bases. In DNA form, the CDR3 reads TGTGCCAGCAGCGTAGCACAGCTCGATCTCTATGGCTACACCTTC. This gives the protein CASSVAQLDLYGYTF.

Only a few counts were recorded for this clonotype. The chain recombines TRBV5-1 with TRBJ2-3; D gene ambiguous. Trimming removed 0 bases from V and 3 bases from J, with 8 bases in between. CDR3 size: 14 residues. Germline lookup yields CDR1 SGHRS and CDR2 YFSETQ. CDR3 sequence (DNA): TGCGCCAGCAGCTTGGGAACAGAAACAGATACGCAGTATTTT. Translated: CASSLGTETDTQYF.

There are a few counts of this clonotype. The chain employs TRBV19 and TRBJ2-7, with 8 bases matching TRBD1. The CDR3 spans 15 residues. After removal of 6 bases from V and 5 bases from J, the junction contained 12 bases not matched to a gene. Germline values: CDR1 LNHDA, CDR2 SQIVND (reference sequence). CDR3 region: CASRSRDRRRDEQYF. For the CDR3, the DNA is TGTGCCAGTAGGTCCCGGGACAGGAGGAGGGACGAGCAGTACTTC. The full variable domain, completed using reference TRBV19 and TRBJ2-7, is DGGITQSPKYLFRKEGQNVTLSCEQNLNHDAMYWYRQDPGQGLRLIYYSQIVNDFQKGDIAEGYSVSREKKESFPLTVTSAQKNPTAFYLCASRSRDRRRDEQYFGPGTRLTVT.

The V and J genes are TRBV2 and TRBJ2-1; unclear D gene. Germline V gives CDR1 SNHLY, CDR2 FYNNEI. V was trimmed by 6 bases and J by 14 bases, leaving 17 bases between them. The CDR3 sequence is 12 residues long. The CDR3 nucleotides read TGTGCCAGCAGGACCCTGGAACAATTTAAGTTCTTC. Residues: CASRTLEQFKFF.

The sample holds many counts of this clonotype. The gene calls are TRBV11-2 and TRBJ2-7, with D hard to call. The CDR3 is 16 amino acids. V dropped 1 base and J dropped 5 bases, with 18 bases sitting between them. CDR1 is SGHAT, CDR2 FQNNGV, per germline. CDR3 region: CASSLAAPSVSNEQYF. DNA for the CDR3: TGTGCCAGCAGCTTAGCTGCCCCTTCGGTTTCCAACGAGCAGTACTTC.

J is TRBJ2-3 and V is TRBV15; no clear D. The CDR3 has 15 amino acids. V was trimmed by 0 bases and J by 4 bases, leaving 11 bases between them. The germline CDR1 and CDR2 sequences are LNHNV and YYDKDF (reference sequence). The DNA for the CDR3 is TGTGCCACCAGCAGAGATCCCCCGGGCGCAGATACGCAGTATTTT. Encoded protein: CATSRDPPGADTQYF.